The 10 T cell receptor beta chains presented below share a single source sample, sequenced in a study of identical twins. Each CDR3 protein is one row after TCRdb ran MiXCR on the 5' RACE reads. Of around 450,000 distinct CDR3 sequences in the sample, more than 13% were seen once. These data were likewise used in another study, on yellow fever vaccine responses in identical twins.

The sample was CD4+ T cells sorted from blood. The origin of the receptors is a young woman in good health.

V is TRBV11-1 and J is TRBJ2-3, with 7 bases identical to TRBD2. CDR1 is SGHAT and CDR2 is FQDESV in the germline V gene (reference sequence). V trimming: 1 base; J trimming: 5 bases; junction bases outside the gene matches: 6. The CDR3 spans 15 residues. The CDR3 coding sequence is TGTGCCAGCAGCTTAGGGGGGGGGACTCGAGATACGCAGTATTTT. It encodes CASSLGGGTRDTQYF.

This clonotype showed up just a few times. The chain employs TRBV28 and TRBJ2-7; 9 positions match TRBD2. J was trimmed by 0 bases and V by 5 bases; bases with no gene match: 8. CDR1 and CDR2 from the germline V gene are MDHEN and SYDVKM. The CDR3 totals 16 residues. The CDR3, as DNA: TGTGCCAGCAGTCCCACTAGCGGGTATAGCTCCTACGAGCAGTACTTC. This sequence encodes CASSPTSGYSSYEQYF.

This clonotype was recorded a few times. The chain links TRBV10-3 to TRBJ2-1, with D uncertain. The CDR3 spans 11 residues. V gave up 8 bases and J gave up 6 bases, with 8 bases separating them. Per germline, CDR1 ENHRY and CDR2 SYGVKD. CDR3 residues: CAIQSTNEQFF. The CDR3 coding sequence is TGTGCCATCCAGTCCACCAATGAGCAGTTCTTC.

This clonotype was counted only a few times. V gene TRBV20-1 combines with J gene TRBJ2-5, with unresolved D. Between the trimmed V and J ends, which lost 6 bases and 2 bases, there was a span of 16 bases. CDR1 DFQATT and CDR2 SNEGSKA come from the germline V gene (reference sequence). The length of the CDR3 is 14 residues. The CDR3 loop reads CSAIIDKAQETQYF. Written as DNA, the CDR3 is TGCAGTGCGATCATCGACAAGGCTCAAGAGACCCAGTACTTC.

This clonotype has a count of ten or more. CDR3 protein: CATSDPGQGAGQPQHF. Here the CDR3 DNA reads TGTGCCACCAGTGATCCCGGACAGGGGGCAGGTCAGCCCCAGCATTTT. The gene calls are TRBV24-1 and TRBJ1-5; 11 nucleotides match TRBD1. The V gene end was trimmed by 3 bases and the J gene end by 6 bases; junction bases not matched to a gene: 6. CDR3 size: 16 residues. Germline CDR1 and CDR2: KGHDR and SFDVKD.

The sample holds a few counts of this clonotype. The rearrangement links TRBV7-2 to TRBJ2-4; tentatively, D is TRBD2 (6 bases). The CDR3 has 13 residues. The V gene's germline CDR1 is SGHTA and CDR2 FQGNSA. V lost 2 bases to trimming and J lost 6 bases, with 8 bases between them. For the CDR3, the DNA is TGTGCCAGCAGCTTACACGGGGGAAACATTCAGTACTTC. Protein: CASSLHGGNIQYF.

This clonotype was found a few times. V is TRBV5-1 and J is TRBJ2-1, with 7 bases identical to TRBD2. CDR3 size: 15 residues. CDR1 is SGHRS and CDR2 is YFSETQ in the germline V gene. V was clipped by 0 bases and J by 5 bases; unmatched bases: 5. CDR3 loop: CASSLVAGAHNEQFF. In nucleotides, the CDR3 is TGCGCCAGCAGCTTGGTAGCGGGCGCACACAATGAGCAGTTCTTC.

This chain links TRBV24-1 with TRBJ2-7, with 9 positions matching TRBD1. The CDR3 consists of 14 residues. Losses at the gene ends were 9 bases for V and 4 bases for J; bases not matched to a gene: 9. Germline-derived CDR1 and CDR2 are KGHDR and SFDVKD. The CDR3 DNA reads as TGTGCCACCGCCACCGCGACAGGGGGGTACGAGCAGTACTTC. This gives the protein CATATATGGYEQYF.

This clonotype was counted only a few times. This rearrangement joins TRBV10-3 to TRBJ2-2; the D is unclear. Trimming took off 5 bases at V and 5 bases at J, with 9 bases between the two ends. The CDR3 contains 13 residues. From germline, CDR1 is ENHRY and CDR2 SYGVKD. The CDR3 bases are TGTGCCATCAGTCCCCCAGGTACCGGGGAGCTGTTTTTT. As protein: CAISPPGTGELFF.

This clonotype was detected a few times. The chain couples TRBV7-2 to TRBJ2-5; TRBD2 agrees at 7 bases. V lost 2 bases and J lost 5; bases outside the gene matches: 2. The CDR3 sequence is 13 residues long. CDR1 and CDR2 (germline): SGHTA, FQGNSA. The CDR3 nucleotides read TGTGCCAGCAGCTTAAGAGCGGGGGAGACCCAGTACTTC. Protein: CASSLRAGETQYF. Combining the CDR3 with reference TRBV7-2 and TRBJ2-5 gives the whole variable domain GAGVSQSPSNKVTEKGKDVELRCDPISGHTALYWYRQSLGQGLEFLIYFQGNSAPDKSGLPSDRFSAERTGGSVSTLTIQRTQQEDSAVYLCASSLRAGETQYFGPGTRLLVL.